The 23 T cell receptor beta chains reported below all come from one sample, sequenced in a study of T cell changes during pregnancy in multiple sclerosis. The data were produced by immunoSEQ multiplex PCR, yet TCRdb's version contains in-frame clones alone and is incomplete. The table has tens of thousands of clones, around 92% seen once. The input for sequencing was peripheral blood, taken after pregnancy. These receptors all come from a female donor in good health, enrolled as a control in a pregnancy study.

The rearrangement joins TRBV6-1 to TRBJ2-3; D gene ambiguous. The length of the CDR3 is 12 residues. Germline values: CDR1 MNHNS, CDR2 SASEGT. Trimming took 1 base from V and 5 from J, leaving 4 bases between them. The CDR3 spells CASSEVEDTQYF. As DNA, the CDR3 is TGTGCCAGCAGTGAAGTAGAAGATACGCAGTATTTT.

This rearrangement joins TRBV7-9 to TRBJ1-1; D might be TRBD1 (6 bases). Between the trimmed V and J ends, which lost 8 bases and 6 bases, there was a span of 13 bases. CDR3 length: 12 amino acids. Germline values: CDR1 SEHNR, CDR2 FQNEAQ (reference sequence). CDR3 coding DNA: TGTGCCAGCGGATCGGGGGGCGCTGAAGCTTTCTTT. This codes for CASGSGGAEAFF.

This chain joins TRBV12-5 and TRBJ2-2; 9 bases are a match to TRBD2. The CDR3 has 18 amino acids. Germline V CDR1 and CDR2: LGHNT, FRNRAP. V trimming: 4 bases; J trimming: 7 bases; junction bases outside the gene matches: 16. CDR3 sequence: CASGSRQRGANSVGELFF. The CDR3 region has the DNA TGTGCTAGTGGTTCTCGACAGCGGGGGGCCAATTCGGTCGGGGAGCTGTTTTTT. Full variable domain (remainder filled in from reference TRBV12-5 and TRBJ2-2): DARVTQTPRHKVTEMGQEVTMRCQPILGHNTVFWYRQTMMQGLELLAYFRNRAPLDDSGMPKDRFSAEMPDATLATLKIQPSEPRDSAVYFCASGSRQRGANSVGELFFGEGSRLTVL.

The gene calls are TRBV10-3 and TRBJ2-3; TRBD2 is a possible D gene (5 bases). Trimming pared 5 bases from V and 0 bases from J, leaving 12 bases between. There are 15 residues in the CDR3. The germline gives CDR1 ENHRY, CDR2 SYGVKD. CDR3 coding DNA: TGTGCCATCAGTCCGGGGTCTACTAGCACAGATACGCAGTATTTT. Its protein is CAISPGSTSTDTQYF.

J is TRBJ1-6 and V is TRBV15; TRBD1 aligns across 8 bases. This CDR3 spans 15 amino acids. The V gene end was trimmed by 10 bases and the J gene end by 6 bases; junction bases not matched to a gene: 11. CDR1 LNHNV and CDR2 YYDKDF come from the germline V gene (reference sequence). The CDR3 region is CAISGGDRVNSPLHF. The DNA for the CDR3 is TGTGCCATCTCAGGGGGCGATCGGGTTAATTCACCCCTCCACTTT.

The genes are TRBV10-3 and TRBJ2-7; a weak D match, TRBD2 (7 bases). The ends were cut back, 10 bases at V and 7 bases at J, with 23 bases in the middle. Germline assignment: CDR1 ENHRY and CDR2 SYGVKD. CDR3 length: 14 amino acids. CDR3 sequence reads: CATGDGGPLGEQYF. DNA for the CDR3: TGTGCCACGGGTGACGGGGGGCCGCTGGGAGAGCAGTACTTC.

V gene TRBV27 combines with J gene TRBJ1-1, with D tentatively TRBD1 (5 bases). Trimming removed 8 bases at V and 4 bases at J, with 14 bases between. Germline V lookup: CDR1 MNHEY, CDR2 SMNVEV (reference sequence). The CDR3 runs to 13 residues. The CDR3 DNA reads as TGTGCCAGCCGCGTGGGGGGAGGCACTGAAGCTTTCTTT. Its protein product is CASRVGGGTEAFF.

The chain links TRBV6-6 to TRBJ2-2, with a possible D match to TRBD2 (6 bases). Germline V gives CDR1 MNHNY, CDR2 SVGAGI (reference sequence). Trimming shortened V by 6 bases and J by 5 bases, and 19 bases separated the two germline ends. This CDR3 contains 16 residues. CDR3 amino acids: CASSPLGGEGTGELFF. The CDR3 bases are TGTGCCAGCAGCCCACTCGGAGGGGAAGGGACCGGGGAGCTGTTTTTT.

The J gene is TRBJ2-5, the V gene TRBV20-1; possible D gene TRBD1, 6 bases. This CDR3 is built from 11 residues. Germline-derived CDR1 and CDR2 are DFQATT and SNEGSKA (reference sequence). V lost 6 bases, J lost 2 bases, and 7 bases lay in between. CDR3 loop: CSAQGQETQYF. DNA for the CDR3: TGCAGTGCGCAGGGGCAAGAGACCCAGTACTTC.

The rearrangement joins TRBV30 to TRBJ2-3; D perhaps matches TRBD2 (6 bases). The CDR3 extends over 13 amino acids. Trimming left V 5 bases short and J 8 bases short, with 17 bases between. Germline assignment: CDR1 GTSNPN and CDR2 SVGIG (reference sequence). This CDR3 reads CAWAAASDGTQYF. CDR3 bases: TGTGCCTGGGCGGCCGCTAGCGACGGTACGCAGTATTTT.

V gene TRBV4-2 combines with J gene TRBJ1-5; no clear D gene. The CDR3 consists of 15 residues. Trimming pared 5 bases from V and 8 bases from J, leaving 19 bases between. The germline CDR1 and CDR2 sequences are LGHNA and YNFKEQ. CDR3 DNA: TGTGCCAGCAGCGCACCGGGAACCCCCCTGGAGCCCCAGCATTTT. Translating gives CASSAPGTPLEPQHF.

The CDR3, as DNA: TGTGCCAGCAGCTCTGGGACAGGGGGTTCGGCGGAAAAACTGTTTTTT. Protein product: CASSSGTGGSAEKLFF. This chain connects TRBV7-3 to TRBJ1-4, with TRBD1 identical over 11 bases. CDR3 length: 16 residues. CDR1 and CDR2 (germline): SGHTA, FQGTGA. With 4 bases clipped from V and 8 bases from J, the junction kept 9 bases outside the gene matches.

J is TRBJ1-3 and V is TRBV1. TRBV1 is a documented pseudogene. The CDR3 has 13 amino acids. This CDR3 reads CTNPVYSGNTIYF. The CDR3 DNA is TGCACCAACCCTGTCTACTCTGGAAACACCATATATTTT.

In DNA form, the CDR3 reads TGCAGCGTTCCAGGGACCGGGGAGCTGTTTTTT. It specifies CSVPGTGELFF. This chain uses TRBV29-1 with TRBJ2-2; D may be TRBD1 (5 bases). The CDR3 is 11 amino acids. Germline V gene sequence: CDR1 SQVTM, CDR2 ANQGSEA. V lost 5 bases and J lost 5, with 6 bases in between.

The CDR3 DNA reads as TGCGCCAGCAGCCACGGGACAGCCCCGACTGAAGCTTTCTTT. The encoded protein is CASSHGTAPTEAFF. The rearrangement uses TRBV4-3 and TRBJ1-1; 7 bases agree with TRBD1. The germline V gene has CDR1 LGHNA and CDR2 YSLEER. The V segment lost 3 bases and the J segment 5 bases; nucleotides outside the gene matches: 6. The CDR3 is 14 residues long.

The chain has TRBV19 and TRBJ1-3; tentative D call: TRBD1 (5 bases). The V gene lost 4 bases and the J gene lost 3 bases, with 16 bases spanning the gap. Germline V CDR1 and CDR2: LNHDA, SQIVND (reference sequence). This CDR3 comprises 16 residues. CDR3 protein: CASSSFRRGSGNTIYF. The CDR3 DNA reads as TGTGCCAGTAGTAGTTTCCGGCGGGGGAGTGGAAACACCATATATTTT.

The chain links TRBV18 to TRBJ1-2, with D perhaps TRBD1 (5 bases). Deletions cut 2 bases from V and 5 bases from J, with 12 bases between. The CDR3 has 14 amino acids. CDR1 is KGHSH and CDR2 is LQKENI in the germline V gene. CDR3 in DNA: TGTGCCAGCTCACCAGACAGAAACTTTTATGGCTACACCTTC. The encoded protein is CASSPDRNFYGYTF.

This chain uses TRBV12-5 with TRBJ1-2; D is unresolved. Trimming removed 6 bases from V and 7 bases from J, with 15 bases in between. The CDR3 runs 13 residues. CDR1 and CDR2 (germline): LGHNT, FRNRAP. CDR3 residues: CASGYDGPGGYTF. As DNA, the CDR3 is TGTGCTAGTGGCTACGACGGCCCAGGTGGCTACACCTTC. Looking up the rest from reference TRBV12-5 and TRBJ1-2 gives the full variable domain: DARVTQTPRHKVTEMGQEVTMRCQPILGHNTVFWYRQTMMQGLELLAYFRNRAPLDDSGMPKDRFSAEMPDATLATLKIQPSEPRDSAVYFCASGYDGPGGYTFGSGTRLTVV.

This clone has only one observation. The chain recombines TRBV27 with TRBJ2-7; TRBD1 might be the D (5 bases). Germline assignment: CDR1 MNHEY and CDR2 SMNVEV (reference sequence). V gave up 7 bases and J gave up 3 bases, with 10 bases separating them. The CDR3 is made up of 12 amino acids. DNA of the CDR3: TGTGCCAGCACCATGGGGCGCTACGAGCAGTACTTC. Residues: CASTMGRYEQYF.

This clone came up once. This chain links TRBV7-2 with TRBJ2-1; TRBD2 matches 7 bases. From germline, CDR1 is SGHTA and CDR2 FQGNSA. The J segment lost 2 bases and the V segment lost 5 bases, leaving 9 bases of the junction unmatched. This CDR3 has 16 residues. The CDR3 loop is CASSPTERGPYNEQFF. CDR3 in DNA: TGTGCCAGCAGCCCAACAGAGCGGGGACCCTACAATGAGCAGTTCTTC.

The V and J genes are TRBV30 and TRBJ2-2; 10 nucleotides align to TRBD1. Per germline, CDR1 GTSNPN and CDR2 SVGIG (reference sequence). The length of the CDR3 is 13 residues. J gave up 6 bases and V 8 bases, and 6 bases lay outside the gene matches. The CDR3 DNA follows: TGTGCCAGAACGGGACAGGGGTCCGGGGAGCTGTTTTTT. Residues: CARTGQGSGELFF.

This clone was detected only once. The rearrangement joins TRBV19 to TRBJ1-5; a possible D gene is TRBD1 (5 bases). CDR1 is LNHDA, CDR2 SQIVND, per germline (reference sequence). Trimming removed 7 bases from V and 2 bases from J, with 15 bases in between. This CDR3 region has 15 residues. CDR3 sequence reads: CASTPTGGRNQPQHF. DNA for the CDR3: TGTGCCAGTACCCCGACCGGGGGACGCAATCAGCCCCAGCATTTT.

This clone was recorded only once. V and J are TRBV7-2 and TRBJ2-1; 9 nucleotides align to TRBD1. CDR3 length equals 15 residues. The trim removed 4 bases at V and 7 bases at J, leaving 8 bases unmatched. CDR1 and CDR2 from the germline V gene are SGHTA and FQGNSA. The CDR3 sequence is CASSSRDRAANEQFF. The CDR3 coding sequence is TGTGCCAGCAGCTCCCGGGACAGGGCGGCTAATGAGCAGTTCTTC.